This T cell receptor (beta chain) was sequenced for a study of cytomegalovirus exposure and HLA in healthy donors (dated by TCRdb to 2016 to 2017). Turning to the overall study: An earlier analysis of around 600 of the donors reported about 250 Gb of sequence data and some 120 million unique TCR beta sequences from about 180 million T cells. All discovery cohort repertoires had been generated using a single sequencing platform. The genetic ancestry cluster associated with self-reported Caucasian donors included 70% to 85% of the 300 to 400 genotyped donors. An early release covering about 600 HLA-typed donors comprised about 320 gigabases of sequencing data and around 86 million unique TCR sequences. Genome-wide SNP genotypes for about three fifths of the roughly 670 donors were used in a later genetic analysis, which treated that subset as a discovery cohort. Among some 400 genotyped donors of the cohort, an average of roughly 230,000 unique TCR beta nucleotide sequences was sequenced per donor, of which roughly 17% were non-productive. To decide whether each TCR beta V gene segment behaved as functional or pseudogenic, an earlier analysis of approximately 620 of the donors relied on high-throughput TCR beta sequencing. Rather than using new phenotypic data, the later analysis identified candidate immune exposures from TCR beta sequences and from how often those sequences occurred across donors. Besides the first cohort of 550 to 750 subjects, a separate validation cohort made up of 120 different subjects was used. High-throughput TCR immunosequencing, statistical association of individual TCRs with disease status, and machine learning were combined to predict cytomegalovirus infection status. Several DR-DQ haplotypes were handled as single units for association and clustering because linkage in the cohort was strong. The study used immunosequencing to profile the T cell repertoires of approximately 690 subjects and linked those repertoires to cytomegalovirus serostatus. The study was designed to test whether signatures of past pathogen exposure could be identified by cataloging public T cell receptors. Typing coverage differed by locus: A, B, C, DRB1 and DQB1 were typed in about 620-630 donors, DQA1 in 522, DPA1 in 600 to 610, and DPB1 in around 440. Donor age, sex, ethnicity and CMV serostatus were compiled alongside the repertoire data. To study patterns of TCR occurrence, a later analysis re-analyzed previously published TCR beta repertoires from 650 to 750 donors and added high-resolution HLA genotyping. HLA typing included class I and class II loci at four-digit resolution.

Beyond this particular receptor, the publication reports: The only immune exposure information available for the cohort was CMV serostatus. The authors suggested that the approach could potentially be generalized to other disease states and immunological phenotypes. Because some donors lacked HLA typing at each locus, the association tests relied only on the typed subset. A later analysis found that HLA-associated TCR beta chains were more clonally expanded and had lower generation probabilities than equally common non-associated chains. Because the 87-base-pair reads could not distinguish some IMGT-functional V segments, including TRBV6-2 and TRBV6-3, those segments were excluded. According to a later analysis, most CMV-associated TCR beta chains appeared to be HLA-restricted, and the HLA associations seemed to be driven largely by CMV exposure. At a false discovery rate of 0.05, a later analysis linked 15,000 to 20,000 TCR beta sequences to specific HLA alleles. A cluster of highly shared sequence variants was judged likely to be a technical artifact of the sequencing pipeline. A later analysis reported that several top co-occurrence clusters appeared linked to parvovirus B19, influenza, CMV and Epstein-Barr virus. A further reported finding was that TCR beta sequences accurately predicted the HLA-A and HLA-B alleles for most subjects in the first cohort. In vitro tests confirmed that a few of the cytomegalovirus-associated TCR beta chains recognize cytomegalovirus antigens. Presence/absence analyses assumed roughly uniform sequencing depth across donors, an assumption that may not hold. This cohort had only TCR beta chains sequenced, and the lack of alpha or paired-chain data limited which features could be detected. In a later genetic analysis, fewer N-insertions in productive TCRs were reported among donors in an Asian-associated ancestry cluster than the approximately 710-donor mean. Correlated functional status among segregating V segments might reflect linkage disequilibrium, but an unknown experimental factor could not be ruled out. The study gave a list of under 200 TCR beta chains associated with cytomegalovirus. The classifier was reported to diagnose cytomegalovirus status with high specificity and sensitivity in both the original and validation cohorts. When HLA alleles, especially DR and DQ, strongly co-occurred, TCR associations were difficult to assign to individual alleles. Across donors, most TCR sequences were observed very rarely, whereas some public TCRs were present in many individuals. A later genetic analysis associated a missense DCLRE1C variant with V-gene and J-gene trimming of TCR beta chains, and an independent cohort replicated the association. In an earlier analysis of 587 of the donors, most TCR beta V segments appeared in productive rearrangements about 90% or about 30% of the time, broadly matching IMGT annotations. Because counts were too low, 15 to 20 rarely observed V segments, including chromosome 9 orphons, were excluded from the earlier analysis of 587 of the donors. In a later analysis, TCR association rates were found to vary across HLA loci, with the most associated TCRs seen for DRB1 alleles and the fewest for HLA-C alleles.

In total, 500 to 700 healthy bone marrow donors made up the cohort. At the time of sampling, every cohort member was nominally healthy, though immune exposures that went unrecorded were likely present. The donor tested CMV seronegative and was one of the 352 seronegative cohort members. Each donor provided a peripheral blood sample, and peripheral blood mononuclear cells were used for TCR beta sequencing. The Qiagen DNeasy Blood Extraction Kit was used to extract genomic DNA from the blood cell samples. V sheds 5 bases and J sheds 7 bases, leaving 10 bases between their ends. The germline V gene (reference sequence) yields SGHNT for CDR1 and YYREEE for CDR2. The CDR3, cysteine through phenylalanine, is 12 amino acids long. Kept here is only the CDR3 DNA, which spans 36 bases and is read in frame from base 1. Library construction relied on the immunoSEQ multiplex PCR assay. For the multiplex PCR, a mixture combining 60 forward primers for TCR Vbeta segments and 13 reverse primers for TCR Jbeta segments was used. Amplification of the CDR3 region of rearranged TCR beta genes was performed with a multiplex PCR assay on genomic DNA. On the Illumina HiSeq System, the amplified TCR beta libraries were sequenced as 87-base-pair reads. Under the source paper's analysis protocol: A later analysis counted approximately 76 million unique TCR beta chains across the 666 repertoires, and around 12 million of these chains were shared by at least two donors. To remove PCR and sequencing errors, raw reads were error-corrected and collapsed into unique sequences using a nearest-neighbor algorithm that merged closely related sequences. Alignment of CDR3 sequences to IMGT reference sequences was used to assign V, D and J gene segments. For a sequence to be retained, a match of at least six nucleotides was required to both a V gene segment and a J gene segment. Rearrangements were called productive when the CDR3 lacked stop codons and stayed in frame with V and J; all others were non-productive. CDR3 was defined by IMGT convention, running from the second conserved V-encoded cysteine to the conserved J-encoded phenylalanine. The earlier analysis of some 550 of the donors excluded any sequence lacking an unambiguous match to a single V gene segment. An earlier analysis of 587 of the donors classified V segments as functional when productive rearrangements were above 56.7% and as segregating when the standard deviation between donors was above 5%. A statistical classification framework was developed to diagnose cytomegalovirus status using the catalog of TCR beta chain sequences. In a later analysis, TCR nucleotide sequences were compared against IMGT/GENE-DB human TR gene sequences so that V and J genes could be assigned. A later analysis assigned CDR3 sequences and most-parsimonious VDJ recombination scenarios with the TCRdist pipeline. In a later analysis, each TCR beta chain was defined by its CDR3 amino acid sequence together with its V-gene family, and reads lacking a unique V-gene family were excluded. To address suspected cross-contamination and a sequencing artifact, a later analysis removed approximately 590 highly shared, low-generation-probability nucleotide sequences. In a later analysis, a clonal expansion index was calculated for each public chain from normalized within-repertoire ranks of inferred template counts. In a later analysis, generation probabilities were computed using a VDJ recombination model fitted to out-of-frame rearrangements, and the results were checked against IGoR. In a later analysis, TCR-TCR, TCR-HLA and TCR-CMV co-occurrence was scored with hypergeometric tests, and a repertoire-size bias correction was applied to TCR pairs. A later analysis estimated false discovery rates by permuting HLA or CMV assignments 20 times. A later analysis grouped co-occurring TCRs with DBSCAN, adding TCRdist sequence similarity when clustering within HLA-allele-positive subsets. Repertoires with fewer than 30,000 or more than 120,000 public chains were left out of co-occurrence clustering, as were five repertoires with anomalous nucleotide sharing. The table was pulled from immuneACCESS by TCRdb, which kept in-frame rearrangements only. Such tables lose some clones; where checked, under half of the loss comes from unresolved V genes, and the rest has no known cause. V and J calls and clone size come straight from that table; D and trimming were deduced from the DNA. Across this sample there are about 200,000 clones, with approximately 86% seen only once. Approximately 2% of the sample is taken by the ten largest.

Concerning this clone itself: It has no known antigen specificity. Per-base quality was not reported, and no clone a single base away is much larger than it.

The specimen was PBMCs. This chain is built from TRBV5-4 and TRBJ2-1; the D gene assignment is ambiguous. The source of this sequence is a young woman in good health and CMV-seronegative. The CDR3 reads CASSPFGNEQFF. The DNA sequence is as follows: TGTGCCAGCAGTCCCTTCGGGAATGAGCAGTTCTTC.